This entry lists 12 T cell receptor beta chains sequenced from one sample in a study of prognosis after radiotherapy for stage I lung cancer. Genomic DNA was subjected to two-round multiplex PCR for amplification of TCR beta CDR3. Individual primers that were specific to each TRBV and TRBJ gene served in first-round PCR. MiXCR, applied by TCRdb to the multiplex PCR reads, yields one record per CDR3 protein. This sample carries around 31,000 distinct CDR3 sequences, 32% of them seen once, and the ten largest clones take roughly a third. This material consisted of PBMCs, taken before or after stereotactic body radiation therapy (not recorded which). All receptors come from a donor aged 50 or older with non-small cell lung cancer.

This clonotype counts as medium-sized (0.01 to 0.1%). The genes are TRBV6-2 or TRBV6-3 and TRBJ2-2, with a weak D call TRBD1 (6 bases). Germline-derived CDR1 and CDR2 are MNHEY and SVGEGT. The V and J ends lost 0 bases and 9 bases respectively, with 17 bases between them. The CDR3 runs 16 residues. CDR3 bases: TGTGCCAGCAGTTACTCCTACAGGGATACCAGCCGGGAGCTGTTTTTT. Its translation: CASSYSYRDTSRELFF.

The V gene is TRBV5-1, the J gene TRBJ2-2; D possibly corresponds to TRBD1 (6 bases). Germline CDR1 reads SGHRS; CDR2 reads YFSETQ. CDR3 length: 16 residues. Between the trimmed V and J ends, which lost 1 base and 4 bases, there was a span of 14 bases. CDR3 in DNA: TGCGCCAGCAGCTTGTTCCAGGGGTTGTGCACCGGGGAGCTGTTTTTT. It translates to CASSLFQGLCTGELFF.

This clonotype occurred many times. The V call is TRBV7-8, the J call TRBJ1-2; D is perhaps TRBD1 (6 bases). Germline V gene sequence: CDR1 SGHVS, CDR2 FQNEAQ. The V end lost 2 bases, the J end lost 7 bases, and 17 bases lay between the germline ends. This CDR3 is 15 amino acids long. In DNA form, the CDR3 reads TGTGCCAGCAGCTTAAGTCTGGGCAGGGGCAGTGGCTACACCTTC. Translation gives CASSLSLGRGSGYTF.

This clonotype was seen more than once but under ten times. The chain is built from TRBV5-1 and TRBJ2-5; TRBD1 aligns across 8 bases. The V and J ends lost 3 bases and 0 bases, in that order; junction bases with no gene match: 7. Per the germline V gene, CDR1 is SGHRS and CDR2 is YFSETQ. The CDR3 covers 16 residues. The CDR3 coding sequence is TGCGCCAGCAGCTGGGGACAGGTGGGGGACCAAGAGACCCAGTACTTC. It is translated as CASSWGQVGDQETQYF.

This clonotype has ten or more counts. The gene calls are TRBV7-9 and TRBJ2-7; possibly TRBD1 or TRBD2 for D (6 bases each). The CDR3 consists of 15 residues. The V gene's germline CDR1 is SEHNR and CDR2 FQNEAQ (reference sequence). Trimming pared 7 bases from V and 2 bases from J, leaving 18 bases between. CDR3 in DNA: TGTGCCAGCACCCCGGGGGCAGGGGACACCTACGAGCAGTACTTC. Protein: CASTPGAGDTYEQYF.

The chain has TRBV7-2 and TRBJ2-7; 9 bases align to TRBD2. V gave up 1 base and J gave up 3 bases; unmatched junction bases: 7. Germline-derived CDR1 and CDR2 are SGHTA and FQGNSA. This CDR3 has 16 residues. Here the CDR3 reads CASSLVVSGSFYEQYF. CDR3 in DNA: TGTGCCAGCAGCTTAGTTGTTAGCGGGAGTTTCTACGAGCAGTACTTC.

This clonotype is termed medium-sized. DNA for the CDR3: TGCGCCAGCAGCCAAGCAGGAGCGGCGGAGTACGAGCAGTACTTC. Residues: CASSQAGAAEYEQYF. This chain connects TRBV4-1 to TRBJ2-7; D may be TRBD2 (5 bases). Trimming stripped 1 base from V and 4 bases from J, with 14 bases between. This CDR3 is 15 amino acids long. The germline gives CDR1 MGHRA, CDR2 YSYEKL.

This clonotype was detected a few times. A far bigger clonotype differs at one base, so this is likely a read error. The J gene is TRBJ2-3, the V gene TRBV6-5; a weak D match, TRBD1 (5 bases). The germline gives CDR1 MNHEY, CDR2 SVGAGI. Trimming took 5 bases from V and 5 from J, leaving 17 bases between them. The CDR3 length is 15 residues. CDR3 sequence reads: CASSVRTGPKDTQYF. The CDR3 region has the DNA TGTGCCAGCAGTGTAAGAACAGGACCCAAAGATACGCAGTATTTT.

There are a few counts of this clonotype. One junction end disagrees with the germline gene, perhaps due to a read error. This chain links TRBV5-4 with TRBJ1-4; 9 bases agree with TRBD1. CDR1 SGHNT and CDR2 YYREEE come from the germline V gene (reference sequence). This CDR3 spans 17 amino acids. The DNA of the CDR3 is TGTGCCCGCAGCCGGAACAGGGGGCTTGCAACTAATGAAAAACTGTTTTTT. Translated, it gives CARSRNRGLATNEKLFF.

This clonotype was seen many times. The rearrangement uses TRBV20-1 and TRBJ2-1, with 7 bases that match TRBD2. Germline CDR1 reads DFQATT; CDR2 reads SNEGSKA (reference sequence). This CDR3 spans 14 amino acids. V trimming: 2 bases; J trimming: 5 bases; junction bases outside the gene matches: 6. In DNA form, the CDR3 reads TGCAGTGCTAGATCCCAGCGGGAAAACAATGAGCAGTTCTTC. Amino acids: CSARSQRENNEQFF.

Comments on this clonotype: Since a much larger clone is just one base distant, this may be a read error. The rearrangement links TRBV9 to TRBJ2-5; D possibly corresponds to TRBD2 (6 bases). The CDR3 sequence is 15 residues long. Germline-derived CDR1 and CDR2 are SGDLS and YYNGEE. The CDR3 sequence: CASSVAAGLQETKYF. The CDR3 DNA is TGTGCCAGCAGCGTAGCAGCGGGCCTCCAAGAGACCAAGTACTTC.

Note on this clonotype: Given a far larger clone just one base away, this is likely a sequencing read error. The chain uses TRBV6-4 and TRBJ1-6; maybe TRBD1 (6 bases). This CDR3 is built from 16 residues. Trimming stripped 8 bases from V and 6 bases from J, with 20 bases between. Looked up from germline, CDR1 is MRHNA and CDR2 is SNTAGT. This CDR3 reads CASSLRGVSGNSPLHF. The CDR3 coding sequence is TGTGCCAGCTCACTCAGGGGAGTCAGCGGTAATTCACCCCTCCACTTT.